A selection of T cell receptor beta chains follows, all from one sample in a study of beta chain features in type 1 diabetes. Generated by immunoSEQ multiplex PCR, the TCRdb table keeps only in-frame clones and is missing some. The sample includes 550,000 to 850,000 clones, 10% to 15% of them seen just once. Material for sequencing was naive CD4+ T cells from blood. Receptors originate from a man aged 18 to 35 with type 1 diabetes. The CDR3 runs from the conserved cysteine through the conserved F or W. Fields, in order: D gene, V gene, clone size, J gene, CDR3 DNA, CDR3 protein. A D gene is named only where the DNA matches it firmly. The size entry is marked missing in some rows and otherwise reads once, few, many or a size class.

NA	TRBV2	NA	TRBJ1-3	TGTGCCAGCCGGGTGGAGGTTTACTCTGGAAACACCATATATTTT	CASRVEVYSGNTIYF
TRBD1	TRBV4-1	NA	TRBJ2-7	TGCGCCAGCAGCCAAGAAGGGGACAGGGCGGAGGAGCAGTACTTC	CASSQEGDRAEEQYF
TRBD1	TRBV9	NA	TRBJ2-5	TGTGCCAGCAGCGTGACAGGGGGTTATGGCGAGACCCAGTACTTC	CASSVTGGYGETQYF
TRBD1	TRBV5-1	NA	TRBJ1-1	TGCGCCAGCAGCTTCGACAGGGGGACTGAAGCTTTCTTT	CASSFDRGTEAFF
NA	TRBV4-1	few	TRBJ2-1	TGCGCCAGCAGCCAAGATGGGGGCTCAAGCTCCTACAATGAGCAGTTCTTC	CASSQDGGSSSYNEQFF
NA	TRBV6-5	NA	TRBJ1-2	TGTGCCAGCAGTTACAAAGCAGGGGTGGGAGGCTACACCTTC	CASSYKAGVGGYTF
TRBD1	TRBV10-2	NA	TRBJ1-5	TGCGCCAGCAGACACAGGGGCGAGGGCAATCAGCCCCAGCATTTT	CASRHRGEGNQPQHF
NA	TRBV28	few	TRBJ1-4	TGTGCCAGCAGTTTGTACGATGAAAAACTGTTTTTT	CASSLYDEKLFF
TRBD2	TRBV10-3	few	TRBJ2-5	TGTGCCATCAGTGACCTAGCGGGGGGGCGAGAGACCCAGTACTTC	CAISDLAGGRETQYF
NA	TRBV7-7	NA	TRBJ2-7	TGTGCCAGCAGCCAGGGACATTCGCGGGAGCAGTACTTC	CASSQGHSREQYF
NA	TRBV20-1	few	TRBJ1-2	TGCAGTGCTAGAGATCGGGTTAGGAACACCTTC	CSARDRVRNTF
NA	TRBV7-2	NA	TRBJ1-5	TGTGCCAGCAGCTCGGCCCTGGGAGTCAATCAGCCCCAGCATTTT	CASSSALGVNQPQHF
NA	TRBV7-8	few	TRBJ1-5	TGTGCCAGCAGCCGAGGGGATAGCAATCAGCCCCAGCATTTT	CASSRGDSNQPQHF
NA	TRBV29-1	NA	TRBJ1-2	TGCAGCGTTGGGGACGGGGGCTCTGGCTACACCTTC	CSVGDGGSGYTF
NA	TRBV30	NA	TRBJ1-1	TGTGCCTGGAGTGTGATGGCGTTGGTCGGTGCTTTCTTT	CAWSVMALVGAFF
TRBD2	TRBV5-4	few	TRBJ2-3	TGTGCCAGCACCGATGGGCTAGCGGGGGGGCCCGGCACAGATACGCAGTATTTT	CASTDGLAGGPGTDTQYF
NA	TRBV6-5	NA	TRBJ2-3	TGTGCCAGCAGCCTAACGGGTGCCGCGAGAGATACGCAGTATTTT	CASSLTGAARDTQYF
NA	TRBV19	NA	TRBJ2-5	TGTGCCAGCTCAGCCCCGGGCCCCGAAGAGACCCAGTACTTC	CASSAPGPEETQYF
NA	TRBV5-1	NA	TRBJ2-4	TGCGCCAGCAGCTTAACACAGGTTGGCAAAAACATTCAGTACTTC	CASSLTQVGKNIQYF
NA	TRBV5-6	NA	TRBJ1-2	TGTGCCAGCAGCTTGGCGGGCTTCGGCTACACCTTC	CASSLAGFGYTF
NA	TRBV15	few	TRBJ2-2	TGTGCCACCAGCAGAGACTTTAGGGTAACCGGGGAGCTGTTTTTT	CATSRDFRVTGELFF
TRBD2	TRBV25-1	NA	TRBJ2-5	TGTGCCAGCAGCATAGCGGGGGGGGCTCAAGAGACCCAGTACTTC	CASSIAGGAQETQYF
NA	TRBV7-6	few	TRBJ1-5	TGTGCCAGCAGCTTAGAAGCAGGGAGTGGAGGTCAGCCCCAGCATTTT	CASSLEAGSGGQPQHF
TRBD1	TRBV7-9	NA	TRBJ1-4	TGTGCCAGCAGCTATAGGGACAGCCTCAGGAGTGAAAAACTGTTTTTT	CASSYRDSLRSEKLFF
NA	TRBV29-1	NA	TRBJ1-1	TGCAGCGTTGCCCGGGCCCCGAACACTGAAGCTTTCTTT	CSVARAPNTEAFF
NA	TRBV30	NA	TRBJ1-6	TGTGCCTGGATGGGCCAGGGGAGTTCACCCCTCCACTTT	CAWMGQGSSPLHF
NA	TRBV7-9	few	TRBJ2-7	TGTGCCAGCAGCTTAGATGGGGGCCAGCAGTACTTC	CASSLDGGQQYF
TRBD1	TRBV11-2	few	TRBJ2-7	TGTGCCAGCAACCAAGGACAGGACTCCTACGAGCAGTACTTC	CASNQGQDSYEQYF
TRBD2	TRBV6-5	NA	TRBJ2-1	TGTGCCAGCTGCCCAGCGGGGGGCTCCTACAATGAGCAGTTCTTC	CASCPAGGSYNEQFF
NA	TRBV29-1	NA	TRBJ1-1	TGCAGCGTAGTCAGACAACTCGGGGCCCTGAACACTGAAGCTTTCTTT	CSVVRQLGALNTEAFF
NA	TRBV6-5	few	TRBJ1-1	TGTGCCAGCAGTTATTTGGAGGGCACTGAAGCTTTCTTT	CASSYLEGTEAFF
TRBD1	TRBV5-1	NA	TRBJ1-1	TGCGCCAGCAGCTTGTTCCCCTCCGACAGGGAAACTGAAGCTTTCTTT	CASSLFPSDRETEAFF
NA	TRBV5-1	few	TRBJ2-5	TGCGCCAGCAGCTTCGATATGCAAGATGAGACCCAGTACTTC	CASSFDMQDETQYF
TRBD2	TRBV4-1	NA	TRBJ2-7	TGCGCCAGCAGCCAAGATCGGGATAGCGGGAACCACGAGCAGTACTTC	CASSQDRDSGNHEQYF
NA	TRBV7-2	few	TRBJ1-2	TGTGCCAGCAGCCCTAGGGGTAGTGGAGTACGCTACACCTTC	CASSPRGSGVRYTF
TRBD2	TRBV27	NA	TRBJ2-2	TGTGCCAGCAGTCCCCCGGGGGGGCGGACCGGGGAGCTGTTTTTT	CASSPPGGRTGELFF
NA	TRBV5-8	NA	TRBJ2-1	TGTGCCAGCGGACTGGGGCTCCCCGGGGACAATGAGCAGTTCTTC	CASGLGLPGDNEQFF
NA	TRBV18	few	TRBJ2-7	TGTGCCAGCTCACCGGGACCGGGAAGCTCCTACGAGCAGTACTTC	CASSPGPGSSYEQYF
NA	TRBV15	few	TRBJ2-7	TGTGCCACCAGCAGAGACCCCGGGCTTCTCTACGAGCAGTACTTC	CATSRDPGLLYEQYF
TRBD1	TRBV7-9	few	TRBJ1-1	TGTGCCAGCAGCCCGGGAACAGGGGCGAACACTGAAGCTTTCTTT	CASSPGTGANTEAFF
NA	TRBV2	NA	TRBJ1-6	TGTGCCAGCAGTGTGGATGGGTTCCAATCACCCCTCCACTTT	CASSVDGFQSPLHF
TRBD2	TRBV2	few	TRBJ2-3	TGTGCCAGCGGACTAGATATAATGGATACGCAGTATTTT	CASGLDIMDTQYF
NA	TRBV7-9	NA	TRBJ2-2	TGTGCCAGCAGCTTAACCACCGGGGAGCTGTTTTTT	CASSLTTGELFF
NA	TRBV2	few	TRBJ1-4	TGTGCCAGCAGGCTCGGGATCAACGAAGAAAAACTGTTTTTT	CASRLGINEEKLFF
NA	TRBV30	NA	TRBJ1-3	TGTGCCTCCCCGGGGGGGGCCCTCTCTGGAAACACCATATATTTT	CASPGGALSGNTIYF
NA	TRBV9	few	TRBJ1-2	TGTGCCAGCAGCCTTAGAGGGGGTGACTATGGCTACACCTTC	CASSLRGGDYGYTF
TRBD2	TRBV4-1	few	TRBJ2-7	TGCGCCAGCAGCCAAGATATGGGAGGGACTATTGGTCTTGAGCAGTACTTC	CASSQDMGGTIGLEQYF
NA	TRBV10-3	few	TRBJ2-1	TGTGCCATCAGAGACCCACTGGGCCTCGAGTGGAATGAGCAGTTCTTC	CAIRDPLGLEWNEQFF
NA	TRBV10-1	NA	TRBJ2-7	TGCGCCAGCAGTGAAGCAGGTCAAGGAACGGAGTACTTC	CASSEAGQGTEYF
NA	TRBV28	few	TRBJ1-1	TGTGCCAGCAGTACCACCTACACTGAAGCTTTCTTT	CASSTTYTEAFF
NA	TRBV11-2	few	TRBJ2-3	TGTGCCAGCAGCTTAGTTACTAGGGCAGATACGCAGTATTTT	CASSLVTRADTQYF
NA	TRBV28	NA	TRBJ1-1	TGTGCCAGCAGTTTGGGGCTGAACGTGAACACTGAAGCTTTCTTT	CASSLGLNVNTEAFF
NA	TRBV28	few	TRBJ1-5	TGTGCTAGCAAAGGTAGCAATCAGCCCCAGCATTTT	CASKGSNQPQHF
NA	TRBV6-6	few	TRBJ1-6	TGTGCCAGCACCCTGCGGGGATGGGATAATTCACCCCTCCACTTT	CASTLRGWDNSPLHF
TRBD1	TRBV6-4	few	TRBJ2-1	TGTGCCAGCAGTGGCGGGCCAGGGGGCTCCGATGAGCAGTTCTTC	CASSGGPGGSDEQFF